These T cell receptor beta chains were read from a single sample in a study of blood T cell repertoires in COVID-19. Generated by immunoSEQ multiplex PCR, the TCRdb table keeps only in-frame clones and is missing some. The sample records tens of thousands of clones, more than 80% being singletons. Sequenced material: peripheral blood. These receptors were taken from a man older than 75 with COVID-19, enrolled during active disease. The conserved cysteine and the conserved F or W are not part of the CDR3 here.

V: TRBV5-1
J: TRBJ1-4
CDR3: ASSRTVTGEKLF

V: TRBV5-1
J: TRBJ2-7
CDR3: ASSWGTGGGHDEQY

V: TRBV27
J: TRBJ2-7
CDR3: ASSLSRAYEQY

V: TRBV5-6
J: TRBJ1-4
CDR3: ASSFNRYNEKLF

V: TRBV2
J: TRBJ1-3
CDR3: ASSEQSGLSTIY

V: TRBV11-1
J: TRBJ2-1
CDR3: ASSPRAGNYNEQF

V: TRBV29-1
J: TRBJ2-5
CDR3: SIWTAQETQY

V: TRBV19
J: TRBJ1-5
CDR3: ASSISTGAGQPQH

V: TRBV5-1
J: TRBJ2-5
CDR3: ASSSNTGETQY

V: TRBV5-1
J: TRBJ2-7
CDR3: ASSIQGSYEQY

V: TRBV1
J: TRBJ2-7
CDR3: TSSSSPVWTDSYEQY

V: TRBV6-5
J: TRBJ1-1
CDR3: ASKVTRGTEAF

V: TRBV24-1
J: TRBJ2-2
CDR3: ATSFSGGGVDTGELF

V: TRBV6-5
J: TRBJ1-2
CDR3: ASSSQQGPYGYT

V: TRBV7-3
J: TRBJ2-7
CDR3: ASSWARGYEQY

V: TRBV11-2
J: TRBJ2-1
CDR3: ASSLGGGLRSYNEQF

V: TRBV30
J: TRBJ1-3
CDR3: AWSLLQGPGNTIY

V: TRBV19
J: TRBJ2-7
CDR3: ASSKSSGYPYEQY